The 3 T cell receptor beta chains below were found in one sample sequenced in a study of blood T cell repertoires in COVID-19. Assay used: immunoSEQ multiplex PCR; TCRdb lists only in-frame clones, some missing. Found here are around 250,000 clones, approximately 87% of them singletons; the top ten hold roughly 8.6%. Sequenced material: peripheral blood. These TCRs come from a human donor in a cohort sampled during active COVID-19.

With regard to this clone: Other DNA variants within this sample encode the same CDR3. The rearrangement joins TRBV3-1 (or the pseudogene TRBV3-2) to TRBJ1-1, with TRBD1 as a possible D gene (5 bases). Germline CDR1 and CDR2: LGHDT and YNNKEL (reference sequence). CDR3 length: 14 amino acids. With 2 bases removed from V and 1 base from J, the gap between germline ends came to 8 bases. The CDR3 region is CASSQSDRNTEAFF. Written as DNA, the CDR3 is TGTGCCAGCAGCCAATCCGACAGGAACACTGAAGCTTTCTTT.

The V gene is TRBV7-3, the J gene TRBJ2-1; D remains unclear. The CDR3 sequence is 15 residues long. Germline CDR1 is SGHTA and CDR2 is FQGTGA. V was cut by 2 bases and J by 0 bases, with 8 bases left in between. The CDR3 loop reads CASSLVSGSYNEQFF. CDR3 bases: TGTGCCAGCAGCTTAGTATCAGGCTCCTACAATGAGCAGTTCTTC.

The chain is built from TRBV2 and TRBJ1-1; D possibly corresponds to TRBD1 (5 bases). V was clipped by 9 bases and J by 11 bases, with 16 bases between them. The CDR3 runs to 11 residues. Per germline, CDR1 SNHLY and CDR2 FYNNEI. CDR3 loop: CASDWGGDAFF. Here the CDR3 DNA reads TGTGCCAGTGACTGGGGGGGAGACGCTTTCTTT.